One and the same sample provided the 30 T cell receptor beta chains below, sequenced in a study of cytomegalovirus exposure and HLA in healthy donors. PCR involved 60 Vbeta and 13 Jbeta primers. The assay was immunoSEQ multiplex PCR, and TCRdb's table has in-frame clones only and misses some. This sample has about 150,000 clones, with less than 90% found just once. The source material was PBMCs. These TCRs come from a boy aged 2 to 10 in good health and CMV-seronegative.

This chain joins TRBV9 and TRBJ2-7, with 9 bases fitting TRBD1. The CDR3 runs to 15 residues. The germline gives CDR1 SGDLS, CDR2 YYNGEE. V trimming: 4 bases; J trimming: 2 bases; junction bases outside the gene matches: 7. The CDR3 region is CASSPGQGRPYEQYF. DNA of the CDR3: TGTGCCAGCAGCCCGGGACAGGGTCGACCCTACGAGCAGTACTTC.

The V call is TRBV5-1, the J call TRBJ2-7, with TRBD2 identical over 13 bases. Germline-derived CDR1 and CDR2 are SGHRS and YFSETQ. The CDR3 spans 15 residues. V lost 3 bases to trimming and J lost 2 bases; unmatched junction nucleotides: 2. The CDR3 DNA follows: TGCGCCAGCAGCTGGACTAGCGGGGGAACCTACGAGCAGTACTTC. This encodes CASSWTSGGTYEQYF.

This clone was picked up a small number of times. The chain carries TRBV6-1 and TRBJ2-2; 8 nucleotides line up with TRBD1. V shed 3 bases and J 5 bases; nucleotides not matched to a gene: 11. This CDR3 region has 17 residues. CDR1 is MNHNS and CDR2 is SASEGT in the germline V gene. The CDR3 protein is CASSEPHRGAWTGELFF. In nucleotides, the CDR3 is TGTGCCAGCAGTGAGCCCCACAGGGGGGCTTGGACCGGGGAGCTGTTTTTT.

The rearrangement joins TRBV29-1 to TRBJ1-2; no reliable D call. V lost 4 bases, J lost 4 bases, and 10 bases lay in between. The CDR3 has 12 amino acids. From germline, CDR1 is SQVTM and CDR2 ANQGSEA. The CDR3 sequence is CSVVRTPYGYTF. The CDR3, as DNA: TGCAGCGTTGTTAGGACTCCCTATGGCTACACCTTC.

V and J are TRBV29-1 and TRBJ2-7, with TRBD1 as a possible D gene (6 bases). Germline CDR1 is SQVTM and CDR2 is ANQGSEA. The CDR3 runs to 12 residues. V lost 4 bases and J lost 5, with 12 bases in between. The CDR3 DNA sequence: TGCAGCGTTGGTGGCAGGGGCCACGAGCAGTACTTC. Translated: CSVGGRGHEQYF.

This CDR3 reads CASSTMGGREFF. The CDR3 region has the DNA TGTGCCAGCAGCACCATGGGGGGGAGGGAGTTCTTC. The chain has TRBV28 and TRBJ2-1, with 7 bases fitting TRBD2. The CDR3 covers 12 residues. V lost 6 bases to trimming and J lost 14 bases; unmatched junction nucleotides: 10. CDR1 is MDHEN, CDR2 SYDVKM, per germline.

The gene calls are TRBV5-1 and TRBJ2-2; 7 nucleotides align to TRBD1. There are 17 residues in the CDR3. J was trimmed by 0 bases and V by 4 bases; bases with no gene match: 9. The germline V gene has CDR1 SGHRS and CDR2 YFSETQ. In DNA, the CDR3 is TGCGCCAGCAGCATGGACAGGAAAGGGTCGAACACCGGGGAGCTGTTTTTT. Protein sequence: CASSMDRKGSNTGELFF.

CDR3 amino acids: CASTLGGGSTDTQYF. DNA of the CDR3: TGTGCCAGTACCCTGGGAGGTGGGAGCACAGATACGCAGTATTTT. J is TRBJ2-3 and V is TRBV19; the D gene is possibly TRBD2 (6 bases). This CDR3 spans 15 amino acids. V gave up 7 bases and J gave up 0 bases, with 14 bases separating them. CDR1 LNHDA and CDR2 SQIVND come from the germline V gene (reference sequence).

The J gene is TRBJ2-1, the V gene TRBV4-2, with a possible D match to TRBD2 (6 bases). The germline V and J ends were trimmed by 0 bases and 5 bases, with 17 bases remaining between them. Germline CDR1 is LGHNA and CDR2 is YNFKEQ. This CDR3 has 17 amino acids. The CDR3 protein is CASSQDIAGWGNNEQFF. CDR3 DNA: TGTGCCAGCAGCCAAGATATCGCGGGATGGGGGAACAATGAGCAGTTCTTC.

The rearrangement uses TRBV6-1 and TRBJ1-5; no reliable D call. The ends were cut back, 2 bases at V and 4 bases at J, with 6 bases in the middle. CDR1 is MNHNS, CDR2 SASEGT, per germline. The CDR3 has 13 amino acids. For the CDR3, the DNA is TGTGCCAGCAGTGAACGCCGGAATCAGCCCCAGCATTTT. This translates into CASSERRNQPQHF.

This clone was seen once. V usage is TRBV9 and J usage is TRBJ2-2; no clear D. From germline, CDR1 is SGDLS and CDR2 YYNGEE. CDR3 length: 13 residues. The V end lost 0 bases, the J end lost 5 bases, and 5 bases lay between the germline ends. The CDR3 sequence: CASSVEQTGELFF. The CDR3 DNA follows: TGTGCCAGCAGCGTAGAACAAACCGGGGAGCTGTTTTTT.

V usage is TRBV18 and J usage is TRBJ2-5; 10 positions match TRBD1. The ends lost 4 bases at V and 5 bases at J; junction bases unmatched: 7. The germline V gene has CDR1 KGHSH and CDR2 LQKENI. The CDR3 loop spans 15 amino acids. This CDR3 reads CASSLPGQGTETQYF. The CDR3, as DNA: TGTGCCAGCTCACTACCGGGACAGGGGACGGAGACCCAGTACTTC.

The CDR3 sequence: CASSFRTGTTYEQYF. DNA of the CDR3: TGTGCCAGCAGTTTCCGGACCGGGACAACCTACGAGCAGTACTTC. This rearrangement joins TRBV6-5 to TRBJ2-7; a possible D gene is TRBD1 (6 bases). This CDR3 is 15 amino acids long. Trimming removed 4 bases from V and 2 bases from J, with 15 bases in between. CDR1 and CDR2 (germline): MNHEY, SVGAGI.

For this clone: Other DNA variants within this sample encode the same CDR3. This chain connects TRBV5-1 to TRBJ1-1, with 8 bases matching TRBD1. V trimming: 4 bases; J trimming: 0 bases; junction bases outside the gene matches: 2. From germline, CDR1 is SGHRS and CDR2 YFSETQ. The CDR3 is 14 amino acids. CDR3: CASSPGQVNTEAFF. The DNA of the CDR3 is TGCGCCAGCAGCCCGGGACAGGTGAACACTGAAGCTTTCTTT.

The chain has TRBV5-5 and TRBJ2-1, with 8 nucleotides matching TRBD1. The CDR3 is 15 amino acids. Germline CDR1 and CDR2: SGHKS and YYEKEE (reference sequence). After removal of 3 bases from V and 4 bases from J, the junction contained 6 bases not matched to a gene. The CDR3 loop reads CASSWTGWTYNEQFF. CDR3 DNA sequence: TGTGCCAGCAGCTGGACAGGGTGGACTTACAATGAGCAGTTCTTC.

The chain carries TRBV6-5 and TRBJ2-1; no firm D call. V gave up 2 bases and J gave up 7 bases, with 18 bases separating them. Germline lookup yields CDR1 MNHEY and CDR2 SVGAGI. CDR3 size: 16 residues. CDR3 loop: CASSYGFRGSMNEQFF. The CDR3 nucleotides read TGTGCCAGCAGTTACGGGTTTCGTGGTAGCATGAATGAGCAGTTCTTC.

V is TRBV2 and J is TRBJ2-3, with D perhaps matching TRBD2 (5 bases). This CDR3 spans 12 amino acids. V dropped 9 bases and J dropped 6 bases, with 13 bases sitting between them. Germline-derived CDR1 and CDR2 are SNHLY and FYNNEI. The CDR3 region has the DNA TGTGCCAGTGAAAGGTCGGGGGATACGCAGTATTTT. Residues: CASERSGDTQYF.

CDR3 nucleotides: TGTGCCAGCAGCCTACCCCAGGGGCGGGAGCAGTACTTC. Amino acids: CASSLPQGREQYF. This chain links TRBV6-6 with TRBJ2-7; maybe TRBD1 (6 bases). Per germline, CDR1 MNHNY and CDR2 SVGAGI (reference sequence). The V end lost 6 bases, the J end lost 7 bases, and 16 bases lay between the germline ends. The CDR3 length is 13 residues.

Here the CDR3 reads CAARDRPNEQFF. CDR3 coding DNA: TGTGCCGCCCGGGACAGACCCAATGAGCAGTTCTTC. The chain carries TRBV28 and TRBJ2-1, with 7 bases matching TRBD1. With V trimmed by 11 bases and J by 6 bases, 7 bases remained unmatched. The CDR3 spans 12 residues. Germline assignment: CDR1 MDHEN and CDR2 SYDVKM.

The CDR3 region has the DNA TGTGCCAGCAGTTTAGGACTAGCGGGAGGAAGAGGTGAGACCCAGTACTTC. Encoded protein: CASSLGLAGGRGETQYF. This sequence joins TRBV28 and TRBJ2-5, with 14 nucleotides matching TRBD2. The CDR3 is 17 residues long. The trim removed 2 bases at V and 5 bases at J, leaving 7 bases unmatched. The germline gives CDR1 MDHEN, CDR2 SYDVKM.

This clone was seen once. The chain joins TRBV2 to TRBJ1-5; weak D call: TRBD1 (5 bases). Looked up from germline, CDR1 is SNHLY and CDR2 is FYNNEI. This CDR3 spans 15 amino acids. The ends were cut back, 3 bases at V and 2 bases at J, with 11 bases in the middle. CDR3 sequence (DNA): TGTGCCAGCAGTGAGACCGGAGGGGGCAATCAGCCCCAGCATTTT. Translation gives CASSETGGGNQPQHF.

In this sample, this clone turned up a few times. The chain employs TRBV7-9 and TRBJ2-7; 7 nucleotides align to TRBD1. This CDR3 is 15 amino acids long. Germline lookup yields CDR1 SEHNR and CDR2 FQNEAQ (reference sequence). The V and J ends lost 5 bases and 2 bases, in that order; junction bases with no gene match: 9. The CDR3 loop is CASSPRETGPYEQYF. The DNA for the CDR3 is TGTGCCAGCAGCCCAAGGGAGACAGGGCCCTACGAGCAGTACTTC.

This chain joins TRBV4-1 and TRBJ2-2; TRBD2 aligns across 10 bases. The CDR3 is made up of 18 amino acids. The V gene's germline CDR1 is MGHRA and CDR2 YSYEKL. Losses at the gene ends were 1 base for V and 7 bases for J; bases not matched to a gene: 12. This CDR3 is CASSQVSLSGRGGGELFF. The DNA of the CDR3 is TGCGCCAGCAGCCAAGTATCTCTAAGCGGGAGGGGAGGCGGGGAGCTGTTTTTT.

The gene calls are TRBV27 and TRBJ2-3; 10 bases map to TRBD2. The germline CDR1 and CDR2 sequences are MNHEY and SMNVEV (reference sequence). This CDR3 has 15 residues. V trimming: 5 bases; J trimming: 4 bases; junction bases outside the gene matches: 6. The CDR3 DNA is TGTGCCAGCAGTCATCTAGCGGGAGTCCCAGATACGCAGTATTTT. Its protein product is CASSHLAGVPDTQYF.

The rearrangement links TRBV18 to TRBJ2-3, with 7 nucleotides matching TRBD1. This CDR3 contains 14 residues. Trimming took 1 base from V and 4 from J; bases not matched to a gene: 2. Germline CDR1 is KGHSH and CDR2 is LQKENI. The CDR3 DNA reads TGTGCCAGCTCACCACGTCAGGGGGCAGATACGCAGTATTTT. As protein: CASSPRQGADTQYF.

A few counts support this clone. V gene TRBV19 combines with J gene TRBJ1-1; D is unclear. Looked up from germline, CDR1 is LNHDA and CDR2 is SQIVND (reference sequence). V lost 1 base, J lost 1 base, and 7 bases lay in between. This CDR3 is built from 14 residues. CDR3 coding DNA: TGTGCCAGTAGTATAGGACTGACGAACACTGAAGCTTTCTTT. Its translation is CASSIGLTNTEAFF.

Worth noting for this clone: Germline and junction disagree at one end, which may indicate a read error. Within the sample, other DNA sequences also encode this same CDR3. This sequence joins TRBV15 and TRBJ2-5; the match to TRBD2 covers 14 bases. The germline CDR1 and CDR2 sequences are LNHNV and YYDKDF (reference sequence). This CDR3 spans 17 amino acids. The CDR3 sequence: CATSPRTSGRYQETQYF. CDR3 bases: TGTGCCACCAGCCCCCGGACTAGCGGGAGGTACCAAGAGACTCAGTACTTC.

The genes are TRBV10-1 and TRBJ1-1; no firm D call. Trimming pared 6 bases from V and 5 bases from J, leaving 10 bases between. The CDR3 loop spans 12 amino acids. Germline values: CDR1 WNHNN, CDR2 SYGVQD (reference sequence). In DNA form, the CDR3 reads TGCGCCAGCAGGAGGCGAGGGACTGAAGCTTTCTTT. It translates to CASRRRGTEAFF.

The V and J genes are TRBV29-1 and TRBJ2-7, with D tentatively TRBD1 (6 bases). The V and J ends lost 4 bases and 5 bases respectively, with 12 bases between them. The CDR3 extends over 12 amino acids. The germline CDR1 and CDR2 sequences are SQVTM and ANQGSEA. CDR3 loop: CSVGNRVDEQYF. CDR3 in DNA: TGCAGCGTTGGGAACAGGGTGGACGAGCAGTACTTC.

V is TRBV15 and J is TRBJ1-5; D is ambiguous. The CDR3 is made up of 14 amino acids. V was pared by 3 bases and J by 1 base, with 7 bases between. Germline loops: CDR1 LNHNV, CDR2 YYDKDF (reference sequence). The CDR3 coding sequence is TGTGCCACCAGCAGGTCTAAAAGCAATCAGCCCCAGCATTTT. It encodes CATSRSKSNQPQHF.